This T cell receptor (beta chain) was identified in a study of shared clonotypes between healthy human individuals. Study observations and caveats: Few donors limited the genetic and exposure-history diversity represented. The expectation was that sequencing depth would affect clonotype sharing among donors. For naive CD4 cells, roughly 5% of clonotypes were shared across a handful of donors.

CD45RO negativity and positive selection for CCR7 defined naive CD8 cells, a population that excluded terminally differentiated effector memory CD45RA+ cells. About this clone: The antigen is undetermined.

Genomic DNA (from each subset) was split evenly across several immunoSEQ plates. TCRdb's copy holds only in-frame clones and misses some; the assay was immunoSEQ multiplex PCR. The sample has about 2.2 million clones, around 93% seen once. V shed 8 bases and J shed 4 bases, with 9 bases lying between them. Germline lookup yields CDR1 MNHEY and CDR2 SMNVEV (reference sequence). The CDR3 contains 12 residues. The V gene is TRBV27, the J gene TRBJ2-1; D unresolved. Sequencing was performed on naive CD8+ T cells from PBMCs. This clonotype was obtained from a man younger than 35 in good health. Some clones in this sample may be carry-over from other donors' samples. The CDR3 region is CASLSDYNEQFF. The CDR3 DNA sequence: TGTGCCAGCCTCTCTGATTACAATGAGCAGTTCTTC.